This passage covers 27 T cell receptor beta chains from one sample sequenced in a study of T cells after yellow fever vaccination. MiXCR, applied by TCRdb to the 5' RACE reads, yields one record per CDR3 protein. The sample shows some 320,000 distinct CDR3 sequences, 7.5% to 9.5% of them seen only once. The specimen was CD4+ T cells sorted from PBMCs, collected 5 days after the yellow fever booster vaccination. The origin of the receptors is a man younger than 35 who received the YFV17D yellow fever vaccine.

This clonotype was seen only a few times. V is TRBV7-2 and J is TRBJ2-1; the D is unclear. The CDR3 runs 19 residues. Germline V gene lookup returns CDR1 SGHTA and CDR2 FQGNSA. Trimming stripped 0 bases from V and 0 bases from J, with 18 bases between. CDR3 nucleotide sequence: TGTGCCAGCAGCTTAGCGTGGTCGTTGTCGACCTACTCCTACAATGAGCAGTTCTTC. Protein: CASSLAWSLSTYSYNEQFF.

V usage is TRBV7-3 and J usage is TRBJ2-6; no definite D call. Trimming took off 5 bases at V and 0 bases at J, with 2 bases between the two ends. CDR3 length equals 13 residues. From germline, CDR1 is SGHTA and CDR2 FQGTGA. Here the CDR3 DNA reads TGTGCCAGCAGCACCTCTGGGGCCAACGTCCTGACTTTC. Translation gives CASSTSGANVLTF. The variable domain in full, completed from reference TRBV7-3 and TRBJ2-6, reads GAGVSQTPSNKVTEKGKYVELRCDPISGHTALYWYRQSLGQGPEFLIYFQGTGAADDSGLPNDRFFAVRPEGSVSTLKIQRTERGDSAVYLCASSTSGANVLTFGAGSRLTVL.

This clonotype has more than one count but fewer than ten. The rearrangement links TRBV19 to TRBJ2-4; TRBD2 is a possible D gene (6 bases). The CDR3 contains 18 residues. Trimming shortened V by 5 bases and J by 1 base, and 21 bases separated the two germline ends. Germline CDR1 LNHDA, CDR2 SQIVND (reference sequence). The CDR3 reads CASSPVLDGRLAKNIQYF. The CDR3 DNA reads as TGTGCCAGTAGTCCAGTTCTCGACGGGAGACTGGCCAAAAACATTCAGTACTTC.

The V gene is TRBV6-6, the J gene TRBJ2-3; the D gene is possibly TRBD2 (6 bases). V lost 2 bases, J lost 0 bases, and 6 bases lay in between. This CDR3 has 14 amino acids. Germline V lookup: CDR1 MNHNY, CDR2 SVGAGI (reference sequence). The CDR3 sequence: CASSYAGSTDTQYF. The DNA of the CDR3 is TGTGCCAGCAGTTACGCGGGGAGCACAGATACGCAGTATTTT.

This clonotype came up a few times. The chain joins TRBV7-3 to TRBJ2-5; TRBD2 aligns across 8 bases. V shed 4 bases and J 1 base; nucleotides not matched to a gene: 5. The length of the CDR3 is 15 residues. Germline V CDR1 and CDR2: SGHTA, FQGTGA. The CDR3 region has the DNA TGTGCCAGCAGCTCTGCCGGGACTAGCCAAGAGACCCAGTACTTC. Amino acid sequence: CASSSAGTSQETQYF.

This clonotype was detected a few times. V gene TRBV24-1 combines with J gene TRBJ1-4; 7 bases match TRBD1. Germline CDR1 and CDR2: KGHDR and SFDVKD. This CDR3 contains 14 residues. Trimming took 8 bases from V and 4 from J; bases not matched to a gene: 6. CDR3 residues: CATTPGQSNEKLFF. The CDR3 DNA sequence: TGTGCCACCACCCCGGGACAGAGTAATGAAAAACTGTTTTTT.

This clonotype has ten or more counts. The chain recombines TRBV19 with TRBJ1-1, with a possible D match to TRBD1 (5 bases). There are 15 residues in the CDR3. Germline CDR1 reads LNHDA; CDR2 reads SQIVND (reference sequence). V lost 1 base and J lost 3, with 12 bases in between. CDR3: CASSIGQGGHTEAFF. The DNA for the CDR3 is TGTGCCAGTAGTATAGGGCAGGGAGGGCACACTGAAGCTTTCTTT.

This clonotype was recorded many times. This rearrangement joins TRBV4-3 to TRBJ2-1; 10 bases align to TRBD2. With V trimmed by 0 bases and J by 0 bases, 8 bases remained unmatched. The CDR3 runs 19 residues. The V gene's germline CDR1 is LGHNA and CDR2 YSLEER. The CDR3 nucleotides are TGCGCCAGCAGCCAAGACCCCGGACTAGCGGCGAGCTCCTACAATGAGCAGTTCTTC. The encoded protein is CASSQDPGLAASSYNEQFF.

This clonotype was seen a handful of times. The chain joins TRBV7-2 to TRBJ2-3, with TRBD2 as a possible D gene (5 bases). The V gene lost 2 bases and the J gene lost 2 bases, with 17 bases spanning the gap. The CDR3 runs to 17 residues. Germline V gene sequence: CDR1 SGHTA, CDR2 FQGNSA. The CDR3 bases are TGTGCCAGCAGCTTATTTGCTTCAGCGGCCTCCACAGATACGCAGTATTTT. As protein: CASSLFASAASTDTQYF.

The rearrangement joins TRBV27 to TRBJ1-1; D unclear. In germline, CDR1 is MNHEY, CDR2 SMNVEV (reference sequence). V dropped 2 bases and J dropped 0 bases, with 7 bases sitting between them. The CDR3 has 14 amino acids. The CDR3 DNA reads as TGTGCCAGCAGTTTAAACGGCATGAACACTGAAGCTTTCTTT. This translates into CASSLNGMNTEAFF.

The chain's CDR3 is CASSLAIDTHSYNEQFF. CDR3 nucleotide sequence: TGCGCCAGCAGCTTGGCTATCGACACCCACTCCTACAATGAGCAGTTCTTC. This sequence joins TRBV5-1 and TRBJ2-1, with no clear D. Trimming pared 0 bases from V and 0 bases from J, leaving 13 bases between. The CDR3 is made up of 17 amino acids. Germline assignment: CDR1 SGHRS and CDR2 YFSETQ.

This clonotype was picked up a small number of times. The rearrangement uses TRBV9 and TRBJ2-5; D perhaps matches TRBD2 (7 bases). The CDR3 runs 15 residues. Trimming took 2 bases from V and 3 from J, leaving 14 bases between them. Looked up from germline, CDR1 is SGDLS and CDR2 is YYNGEE. The CDR3: CASSVMAGAKETQYF. The DNA of the CDR3 is TGTGCCAGCAGCGTTATGGCGGGGGCCAAAGAGACCCAGTACTTC.

DNA of the CDR3: TGCGCCAGCAGCCAAGAGACAGGTTCGCAAGCTTTCTTT. The encoded protein is CASSQETGSQAFF. V is TRBV4-3 and J is TRBJ1-1; the D gene is possibly TRBD1 (6 bases). The V gene lost 0 bases and the J gene lost 9 bases, with 11 bases spanning the gap. Looked up from germline, CDR1 is LGHNA and CDR2 is YSLEER. The CDR3 runs 13 residues.

The chain combines TRBV20-1 with TRBJ2-3; no definite D call. Germline loops: CDR1 DFQATT, CDR2 SNEGSKA (reference sequence). The ends were cut back, 4 bases at V and 0 bases at J, with 11 bases in the middle. The CDR3 consists of 14 residues. The CDR3 DNA reads TGCAGTGCTACCCGTCGGCTTAGCACAGATACGCAGTATTTT. Encoded protein: CSATRRLSTDTQYF.

The chain recombines TRBV6-2 or TRBV6-3 with TRBJ1-2; weak D call: TRBD1 (5 bases). V dropped 0 bases and J dropped 7 bases, with 9 bases sitting between them. Germline-derived CDR1 and CDR2 are MNHEY and SVGEGT. The CDR3 totals 13 residues. CDR3 region: CASSYSGQLGYTF. CDR3 bases: TGTGCCAGCAGTTACTCCGGACAACTTGGCTACACCTTC.

J is TRBJ1-5 and V is TRBV15; D may be TRBD1 (6 bases). This CDR3 region has 14 residues. Germline CDR1 is LNHNV and CDR2 is YYDKDF (reference sequence). V lost 2 bases to trimming and J lost 7 bases, with 12 bases between them. The CDR3 DNA follows: TGTGCCACCAGCAGACTGGGGGCTGGACAGCCCCAGCATTTT. It encodes CATSRLGAGQPQHF.

This clonotype came up many times. The J gene is TRBJ2-1, the V gene TRBV29-1; TRBD1 matches at 7 bases. This CDR3 is built from 11 residues. V was clipped by 4 bases and J by 7 bases; unmatched bases: 1. Germline V CDR1 and CDR2: SQVTM, ANQGSEA. The DNA for the CDR3 is TGCAGCGTTGGCAGGGGGAATGAGCAGTTCTTC. It codes for CSVGRGNEQFF.

This chain uses TRBV7-9 with TRBJ1-6, with D hard to call. Germline V CDR1 and CDR2: SEHNR, FQNEAQ (reference sequence). V was trimmed by 3 bases and J by 6 bases, leaving 9 bases between them. The CDR3 is made up of 14 amino acids. CDR3 protein: CASSFGDFNSPLHF. The CDR3 DNA follows: TGTGCCAGCAGCTTCGGCGACTTTAATTCACCCCTCCACTTT.

This clonotype was counted between two and nine times. This sequence joins TRBV4-2 and TRBJ1-6; 11 bases line up with TRBD1. The V and J ends lost 3 bases and 0 bases, in that order; junction bases with no gene match: 4. Germline CDR1 and CDR2: LGHNA and YNFKEQ. This CDR3 is 18 amino acids long. The CDR3 nucleotides are TGTGCCAGCAGCCAGGGCGGGACAGGGGGCTCCTATAATTCACCCCTCCACTTT. Amino acid sequence: CASSQGGTGGSYNSPLHF.

This clonotype was seen a few times. This chain links TRBV6-2 or TRBV6-3 with TRBJ2-3, with no clear D. Germline CDR1 MNHEY, CDR2 SVGEGT. The CDR3 runs 13 residues. Trimming took 6 bases from V and 4 from J, leaving 11 bases between them. As DNA, the CDR3 is TGTGCCAGCAGGCGTTCTGGGGCAGATACGCAGTATTTT. This codes for CASRRSGADTQYF.

The chain links TRBV3-1 to TRBJ2-7; D ambiguous. This CDR3 is 13 amino acids long. The germline gives CDR1 LGHDT, CDR2 YNNKEL (reference sequence). Trimming removed 1 base from V and 3 bases from J, with 7 bases in between. CDR3 in amino acids: CASSQAGGYEQYF. The CDR3 nucleotides read TGTGCCAGCAGCCAAGCAGGTGGCTACGAGCAGTACTTC.

This clonotype has a handful of counts. This sequence joins TRBV5-1 and TRBJ2-2; TRBD2 aligns across 12 bases. Germline V CDR1 and CDR2: SGHRS, YFSETQ. V dropped 1 base and J dropped 4; count of bases not matched to a gene: 2. The CDR3 covers 16 residues. CDR3 in amino acids: CASSLRTSGVTGELFF. CDR3 bases: TGCGCCAGCAGCTTGAGGACTAGCGGGGTCACCGGGGAGCTGTTTTTT.

The J gene is TRBJ2-1, the V gene TRBV10-3; the match to TRBD2 covers 12 bases. The V gene end was trimmed by 0 bases and the J gene end by 7 bases; junction bases not matched to a gene: 1. The germline V gene encodes CDR1 ENHRY and CDR2 SYGVKD. The length of the CDR3 is 15 residues. CDR3: CAISESTSGGNEQFF. The CDR3 nucleotides read TGTGCCATCAGTGAGTCGACTAGCGGGGGAAATGAGCAGTTCTTC.

This clonotype was seen a handful of times. The chain has TRBV14 and TRBJ1-5, with D perhaps matching TRBD1 (5 bases). Germline V CDR1 and CDR2: SGHDN, FVKESK. V lost 4 bases and J 8 bases, leaving 21 bases between the germline ends. The CDR3 is 16 residues long. The CDR3 region is CASSPPGRGGEEPQHF. The CDR3 nucleotides are TGTGCCAGCAGCCCTCCGGGACGGGGAGGGGAAGAGCCCCAGCATTTT.

The chain links TRBV10-3 to TRBJ1-4, with D maybe TRBD1 (6 bases). Germline lookup yields CDR1 ENHRY and CDR2 SYGVKD. CDR3 length: 14 residues. V shed 2 bases and J shed 2 bases, with 6 bases lying between them. Here the CDR3 DNA reads TGTGCCATCAGTGAGACAGGGACTAATGAAAAACTGTTTTTT. It is translated as CAISETGTNEKLFF.

This clonotype turned up a few times. The rearrangement joins TRBV30 to TRBJ1-5, with TRBD1 as a possible D gene (6 bases). V was pared by 1 base and J by 4 bases, with 11 bases between. This CDR3 has 14 residues. Germline values: CDR1 GTSNPN, CDR2 SVGIG (reference sequence). The CDR3 sequence is CAWSGGDKNQPQHF. The CDR3 DNA follows: TGTGCCTGGAGTGGGGGGGACAAAAATCAGCCCCAGCATTTT.

The genes are TRBV20-1 and TRBJ2-5, with 9 bases identical to TRBD2. Trimming removed 3 bases from V and 5 bases from J; junction bases left unmatched: 16. CDR1 and CDR2 from the germline V gene are DFQATT and SNEGSKA (reference sequence). The CDR3 spans 17 residues. The CDR3 is CSARGLAISSAQETQYF. CDR3 DNA sequence: TGCAGTGCTAGGGGACTAGCCATATCGTCGGCCCAGGAGACCCAGTACTTC.